This TCR beta chain was retrieved from a study of T cell repertoires in cytomegalovirus infection. Study overall: Indications came from public TCR beta signatures; they pointed to CMV infection and to a matching HLA type.

MiXCR, run by TCRdb on the reads, gives a single entry per CDR3 protein. Of 270,000 or so distinct CDR3 sequences listed, 15% to 20% were seen once; the top ten hold roughly 45%. Concerning this clonotype: The target antigen is unknown.

Study conclusions and caveats: In two of eight donors, the top clonotype was HLA-C-restricted CMV-specific. Carriage of CMV together with the relevant HLA was identifiable through cumulative public TCR beta family frequency.

V dropped 1 base and J dropped 0; count of bases not matched to a gene: 9. The germline V gene has CDR1 SGHVS and CDR2 FNYEAQ. There are 18 residues in the CDR3. This chain connects TRBV7-6 to TRBJ2-7, with 10 positions matching TRBD2. Sequencing input: CD8+ T cells from PBMCs. The receptor was derived from a human donor in good health (CMV status not recorded). Some clones in this sample may be carry-over from other donors' samples. CDR3 sequence (DNA): TGTGCCAGCAGCTTAGGGGGGGGGGCTAGCGGGGGCTCCTACGAGCAGTACTTC. This encodes CASSLGGGASGGSYEQYF.